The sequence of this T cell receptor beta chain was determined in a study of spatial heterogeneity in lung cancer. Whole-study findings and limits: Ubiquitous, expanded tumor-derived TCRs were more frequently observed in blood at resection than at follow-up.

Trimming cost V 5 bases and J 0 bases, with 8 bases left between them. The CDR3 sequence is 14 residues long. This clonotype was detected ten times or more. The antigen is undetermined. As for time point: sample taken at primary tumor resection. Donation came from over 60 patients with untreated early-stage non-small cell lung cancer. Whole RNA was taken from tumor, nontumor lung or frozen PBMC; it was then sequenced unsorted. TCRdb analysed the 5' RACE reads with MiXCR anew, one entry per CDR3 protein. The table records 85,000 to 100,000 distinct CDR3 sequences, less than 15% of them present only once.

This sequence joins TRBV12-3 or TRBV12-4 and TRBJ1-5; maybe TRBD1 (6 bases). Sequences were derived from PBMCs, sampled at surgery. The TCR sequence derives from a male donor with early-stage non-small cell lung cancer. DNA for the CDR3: TGTGCCAGCAGTGCGACAGGTAGCAATCAGCCCCAGCATTTT. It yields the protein CASSATGSNQPQHF.